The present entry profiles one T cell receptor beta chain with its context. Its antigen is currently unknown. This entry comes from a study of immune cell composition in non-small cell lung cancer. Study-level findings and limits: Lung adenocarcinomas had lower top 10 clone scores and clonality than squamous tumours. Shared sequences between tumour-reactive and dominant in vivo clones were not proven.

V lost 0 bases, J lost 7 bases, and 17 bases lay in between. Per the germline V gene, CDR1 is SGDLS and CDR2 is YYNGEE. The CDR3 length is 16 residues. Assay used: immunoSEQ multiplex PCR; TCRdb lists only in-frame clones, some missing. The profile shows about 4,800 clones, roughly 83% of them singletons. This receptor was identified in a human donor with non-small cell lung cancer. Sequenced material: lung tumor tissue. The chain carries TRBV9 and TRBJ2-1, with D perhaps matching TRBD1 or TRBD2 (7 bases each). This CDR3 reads CASSVAGQGEGNEQFF. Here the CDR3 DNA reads TGTGCCAGCAGCGTAGCTGGGCAGGGGGAGGGAAATGAGCAGTTCTTC.